This TCR beta chain was documented in a study of spatial heterogeneity in lung cancer. Study overall: Sequence detection consistently recorded a greater number of beta-chain than alpha-chain sequences. Bulk RNA-seq from matched material yielded a T cell module score that correlated strongly with TCR transcript counts in tumor regions.

Every molecule of TCR cDNA had its own unique molecular identifier. TCRdb recomputed calls from the 5' RACE reads with MiXCR, one row per CDR3 protein. The data contain 8,500 to 10,000 distinct CDR3 sequences, approximately 54% of them singletons. Stated time point: sample taken at primary tumor resection. Material for sequencing was whole RNA from tumor, nontumor lung or frozen PBMC, left unsorted. Study-wide results and limits: Expanded intratumoral alpha and beta TCR counts tracked tumor mutation counts.

This clonotype is large. Its target is not known. This sample comprised lung tumor tissue, obtained at surgery. This clonotype originated in a female donor with early-stage non-small cell lung cancer.

The CDR3 sequence: CSARHRTNTGELFF. Here the CDR3 DNA reads TGCAGTGCTAGACACAGGACGAACACCGGGGAGCTGTTTTTT. The V and J genes are TRBV20-1 and TRBJ2-2; D perhaps matches TRBD1 (5 bases). Germline CDR1 DFQATT, CDR2 SNEGSKA (reference sequence). With 2 bases removed from V and 0 bases from J, the gap between germline ends came to 7 bases. The CDR3 extends over 14 amino acids.